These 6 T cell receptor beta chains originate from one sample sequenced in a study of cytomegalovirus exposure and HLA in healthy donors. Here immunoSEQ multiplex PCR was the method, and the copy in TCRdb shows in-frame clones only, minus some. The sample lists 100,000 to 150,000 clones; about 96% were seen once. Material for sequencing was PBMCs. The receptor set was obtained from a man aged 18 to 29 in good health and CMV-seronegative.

The CDR3 bases are TGTGCCAGCAGCGCCGGACTAGCGGGTGAGCAGTTCTTC. Protein: CASSAGLAGEQFF. The chain links TRBV11-2 to TRBJ2-1; 11 positions match TRBD2. J was trimmed by 9 bases and V by 5 bases; bases with no gene match: 3. Germline-derived CDR1 and CDR2 are SGHAT and FQNNGV. The CDR3 is 13 amino acids.

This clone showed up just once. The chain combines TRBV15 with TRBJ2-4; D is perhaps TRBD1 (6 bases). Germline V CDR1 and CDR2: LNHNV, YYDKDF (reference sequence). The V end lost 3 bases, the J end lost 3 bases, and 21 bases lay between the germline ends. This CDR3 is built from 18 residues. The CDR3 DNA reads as TGTGCCACCAGCAGGGGCGGACAGATAAACTTTAGCAAAAACATTCAGTACTTC. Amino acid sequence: CATSRGGQINFSKNIQYF.

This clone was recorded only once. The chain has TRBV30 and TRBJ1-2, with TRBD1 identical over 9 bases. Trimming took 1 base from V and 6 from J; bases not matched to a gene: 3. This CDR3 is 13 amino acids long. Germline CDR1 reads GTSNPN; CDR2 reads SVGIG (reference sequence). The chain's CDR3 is CAWSADRGHGYTF. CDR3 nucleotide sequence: TGTGCCTGGAGTGCGGACAGGGGTCATGGCTACACCTTC.

Written as DNA, the CDR3 is TGCGCCAGCAGCTTGGCCAGGGAAGGTGCCGGGGAGCTGTTTTTT. The encoded protein is CASSLAREGAGELFF. V gene TRBV5-1 combines with J gene TRBJ2-2; TRBD1 might be the D (5 bases). Germline lookup yields CDR1 SGHRS and CDR2 YFSETQ. There are 15 residues in the CDR3. V dropped 0 bases and J dropped 6 bases, with 12 bases sitting between them.

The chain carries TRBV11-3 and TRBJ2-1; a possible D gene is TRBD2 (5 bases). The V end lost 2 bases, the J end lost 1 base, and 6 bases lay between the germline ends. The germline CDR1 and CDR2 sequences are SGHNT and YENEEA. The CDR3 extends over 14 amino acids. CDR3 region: CASSLRESYNEQFF. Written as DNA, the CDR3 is TGTGCCAGCAGCTTAAGGGAGTCCTACAATGAGCAGTTCTTC.

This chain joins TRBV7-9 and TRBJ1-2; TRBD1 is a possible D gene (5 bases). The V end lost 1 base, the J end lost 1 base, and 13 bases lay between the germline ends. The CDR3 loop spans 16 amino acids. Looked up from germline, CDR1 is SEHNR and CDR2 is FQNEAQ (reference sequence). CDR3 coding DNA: TGTGCCAGCAGCTTAGGACGGCAGGGAAATAACTATGGCTACACCTTC. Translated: CASSLGRQGNNYGYTF. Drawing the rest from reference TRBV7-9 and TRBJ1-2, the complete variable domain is DTGVSQNPRHKITKRGQNVTFRCDPISEHNRLYWYRQTLGQGPEFLTYFQNEAQLEKSRLLSDRFSAERPKGSFSTLEIQRTEQGDSAMYLCASSLGRQGNNYGYTFGSGTRLTVV.